This is a list of T cell receptor beta chains from one sample in a study of T cell responses to AZD1222 COVID-19 vaccine. Measured with immunoSEQ multiplex PCR; TCRdb has only the in-frame clones, and not every one. Of about 66,000 clones in the sample, 79% were seen once. The material sequenced was peripheral blood, taken on day 0 of MenACWY control vaccination. These receptors all come from an adult in good health. Both conserved end residues are part of each CDR3. Each record gives: V gene, J gene, D gene, CDR3 length, CDR3 protein. D genes are given only for firm matches.

v_gene: TRBV5-1
j_gene: TRBJ2-7
d_gene: TRBD2
len: 16
CDR3aa: CASSLLPGLEVGEQYF

v_gene: TRBV27
j_gene: TRBJ1-2
d_gene: NA
len: 13
CDR3aa: CASRAGFDYGYTF

v_gene: TRBV15
j_gene: TRBJ1-3
d_gene: NA
len: 14
CDR3aa: CATSRAGGGNTIYF

v_gene: TRBV7-9
j_gene: TRBJ1-1
d_gene: NA
len: 13
CDR3aa: CASSPTRGPEAFF

v_gene: TRBV28
j_gene: TRBJ2-1
d_gene: TRBD2
len: 15
CDR3aa: CASSLLREWDNEQFF

v_gene: TRBV6-5
j_gene: TRBJ2-2
d_gene: NA
len: 13
CDR3aa: CASSYSGTGELFF

v_gene: TRBV6-6
j_gene: TRBJ1-4
d_gene: TRBD1
len: 14
CDR3aa: CASSRQGSTEKLFF

v_gene: TRBV7-5
j_gene: TRBJ2-7
d_gene: NA
len: 15
CDR3aa: CARSSAGTVTYEQYF

v_gene: TRBV11-2
j_gene: TRBJ1-4
d_gene: NA
len: 15
CDR3aa: CASSKQQGTNEKLFF

v_gene: TRBV4-3
j_gene: TRBJ2-3
d_gene: NA
len: 17
CDR3aa: CASSQFGGHPSTDTQYF

v_gene: TRBV28
j_gene: TRBJ1-2
d_gene: NA
len: 13
CDR3aa: CASSTYRVYGYTF

v_gene: TRBV5-6
j_gene: TRBJ2-3
d_gene: TRBD1
len: 15
CDR3aa: CASSLPGQGSDTQYF

v_gene: TRBV30
j_gene: TRBJ2-7
d_gene: NA
len: 13
CDR3aa: CAWGGSYSYEQYF

v_gene: TRBV5-6
j_gene: TRBJ1-2
d_gene: TRBD1
len: 13
CDR3aa: CASSSDRGYGYTF

v_gene: TRBV30
j_gene: TRBJ2-5
d_gene: TRBD2
len: 15
CDR3aa: CAWSIGLAGVETQYF

v_gene: TRBV7-9
j_gene: TRBJ1-2
d_gene: NA
len: 14
CDR3aa: CASSAIQGENGYTF

v_gene: TRBV7-2
j_gene: TRBJ2-1
d_gene: NA
len: 16
CDR3aa: CASSSPTGLSYNEQFF

v_gene: TRBV24-1
j_gene: TRBJ2-1
d_gene: NA
len: 14
CDR3aa: CATSAEGINNEQFF

v_gene: TRBV19
j_gene: TRBJ1-5
d_gene: NA
len: 13
CDR3aa: CASRGGVVQPQHF

v_gene: TRBV9
j_gene: TRBJ1-1
d_gene: NA
len: 14
CDR3aa: CASSVGDGRTEAFF

v_gene: TRBV7-9
j_gene: TRBJ1-2
d_gene: NA
len: 13
CDR3aa: CASSAGRAYGYTF

v_gene: TRBV2
j_gene: TRBJ1-4
d_gene: TRBD1
len: 16
CDR3aa: CASNRDRGIRNEKLFF

v_gene: TRBV3-1/TRBV3-2
j_gene: TRBJ1-2
d_gene: NA
len: 12
CDR3aa: CASSQEARGYTF

v_gene: TRBV7-6
j_gene: TRBJ2-5
d_gene: TRBD2
len: 14
CDR3aa: CASSPTSFQETQYF

v_gene: TRBV18
j_gene: TRBJ1-2
d_gene: NA
len: 14
CDR3aa: CASSPAGANYGYTF

v_gene: TRBV29-1
j_gene: TRBJ1-1
d_gene: NA
len: 13
CDR3aa: CSVERGSNTEAFF

v_gene: TRBV29-1
j_gene: TRBJ2-5
d_gene: NA
len: 11
CDR3aa: CSVNIQETQYF

v_gene: TRBV12-3/TRBV12-4
j_gene: TRBJ2-7
d_gene: NA
len: 13
CDR3aa: CASSLGPPYEQYF

v_gene: TRBV28
j_gene: TRBJ1-1
d_gene: NA
len: 14
CDR3aa: CASNGAEGRTEAFF

v_gene: TRBV10-1
j_gene: TRBJ2-5
d_gene: NA
len: 14
CDR3aa: CASKNYRFRETQYF

v_gene: TRBV29-1
j_gene: TRBJ1-2
d_gene: TRBD1
len: 13
CDR3aa: CSVVGETGPGYTF